One sample yielded the 4 T cell receptor beta chains listed below, sequenced in a study of blood T cells in healthy people across ages. With a J-beta primer mix and a sample-barcoded 5' primer, a second PCR ran about 7 to 12 cycles. Via MiXCR, TCRdb re-called the 5' RACE reads, giving one row per CDR3 protein. The sample yields fewer than 2 million distinct CDR3 sequences, roughly two fifths seen once. The sequenced sample was blood. The receptors were sampled from a human donor in good health.

CDR3 region: CASSLTGYLDTQYF. CDR3 nucleotides: TGTGCCAGCAGCTTAACGGGGTACTTGGATACGCAGTATTTT. The rearrangement joins TRBV7-3 to TRBJ2-3; D gene ambiguous. Trimming removed 0 bases at V and 6 bases at J, with 10 bases between. This CDR3 spans 14 amino acids. CDR1 and CDR2 (germline): SGHTA, FQGTGA.

In its sample, this clonotype was seen a few times. The chain has TRBV4-1 and TRBJ1-1; D remains unclear. The length of the CDR3 is 16 residues. V lost 5 bases to trimming and J lost 1 base, with 17 bases between them. The germline V gene encodes CDR1 MGHRA and CDR2 YSYEKL. The DNA of the CDR3 is TGCGCCAGCAGCTCTCTCACCCTAGGGAGGAACACTGAAGCTTTCTTT. This gives the protein CASSSLTLGRNTEAFF.

V usage is TRBV20-1 and J usage is TRBJ2-7; the D call may be TRBD1 or TRBD2 (6 bases each). The V gene lost 4 bases and the J gene lost 5 bases, with 24 bases spanning the gap. The CDR3 is 16 residues long. CDR1 and CDR2 from the germline V gene are DFQATT and SNEGSKA (reference sequence). The CDR3 protein is CSATTSRGRIGHEQYF. CDR3 sequence (DNA): TGCAGTGCTACAACATCACGGGGGCGCATCGGGCACGAGCAGTACTTC.

The gene calls are TRBV12-3 or TRBV12-4 and TRBJ2-3, with D possibly TRBD2 on 5 matching bases. Trimming took off 6 bases at V and 4 bases at J, with 17 bases between the two ends. The length of the CDR3 is 15 residues. The CDR3 nucleotides are TGTGCCAGCAGGGAGGTAGTTGCGGGTGCAGATACGCAGTATTTT. Translation: CASREVVAGADTQYF.